This T cell receptor beta chain originates from a study of T cell responses to AZD1222 COVID-19 vaccine. Study-level background: The study pooled second doses at about 4 or about 12 weeks. Study-wide findings and caveats: Spike-spanning, vaccine-associated CD4 TCRs were dominant at 160-218 and 743-854. The study sampled repertoires only after the peak T cell response.

Profiled with immunoSEQ multiplex PCR; TCRdb holds only in-frame clones, not every one. The repertoire holds some 100,000 clones, with approximately 91% as singletons. With V trimmed by 5 bases and J by 3 bases, 5 bases remained unmatched. Germline V gene lookup returns CDR1 SEHNR and CDR2 FQNEAQ (reference sequence). The CDR3 length is 15 residues. The sample holds one count of this clone. The antigen is not known. V and J are TRBV7-9 and TRBJ1-1, with 11 bases that match TRBD1. This receptor was obtained from an adult in good health. The sample in question was peripheral blood, obtained on day 0 of AZD1222 vaccination. CDR3 region: CASSTGTGGDTEAFF. CDR3 bases: TGTGCCAGCAGCACTGGGACAGGGGGAGACACTGAAGCTTTCTTT. The full variable domain, rest sourced from reference TRBV7-9 and TRBJ1-1, is DTGVSQNPRHKITKRGQNVTFRCDPISEHNRLYWYRQTLGQGPEFLTYFQNEAQLEKSRLLSDRFSAERPKGSFSTLEIQRTEQGDSAMYLCASSTGTGGDTEAFFGQGTRLTVV.